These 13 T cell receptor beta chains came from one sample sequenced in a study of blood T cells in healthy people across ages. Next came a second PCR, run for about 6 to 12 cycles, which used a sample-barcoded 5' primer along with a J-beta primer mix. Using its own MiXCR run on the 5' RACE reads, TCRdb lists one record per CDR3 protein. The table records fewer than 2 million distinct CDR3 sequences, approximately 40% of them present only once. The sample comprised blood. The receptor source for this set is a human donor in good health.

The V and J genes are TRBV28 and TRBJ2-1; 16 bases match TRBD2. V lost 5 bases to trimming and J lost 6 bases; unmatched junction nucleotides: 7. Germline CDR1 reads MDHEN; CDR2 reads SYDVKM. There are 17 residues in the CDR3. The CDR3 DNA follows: TGTGCCAGCAGTCCCCCGGGACTAGCGGGGGGGTCCAATGAGCAGTTCTTC. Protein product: CASSPPGLAGGSNEQFF.

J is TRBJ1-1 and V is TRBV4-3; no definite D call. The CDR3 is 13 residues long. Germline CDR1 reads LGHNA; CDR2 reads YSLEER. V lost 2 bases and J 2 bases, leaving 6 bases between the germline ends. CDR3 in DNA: TGCGCCAGCAGCCAAACCCATAACACTGAAGCTTTCTTT. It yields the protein CASSQTHNTEAFF.

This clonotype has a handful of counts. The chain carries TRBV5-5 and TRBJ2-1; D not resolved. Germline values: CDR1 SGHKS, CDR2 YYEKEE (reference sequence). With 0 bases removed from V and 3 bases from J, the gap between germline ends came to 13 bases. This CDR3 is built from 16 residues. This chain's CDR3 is CASSLGVVMNYNEQFF. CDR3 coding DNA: TGTGCCAGCAGCTTGGGAGTAGTGATGAACTACAATGAGCAGTTCTTC.

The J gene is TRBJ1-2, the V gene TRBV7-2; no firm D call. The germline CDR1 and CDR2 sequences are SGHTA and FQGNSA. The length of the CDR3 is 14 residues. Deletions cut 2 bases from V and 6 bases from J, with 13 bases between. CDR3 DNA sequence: TGTGCCAGCAGCTTACGGCAGGAGGGAGATGGCTACACCTTC. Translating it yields CASSLRQEGDGYTF.

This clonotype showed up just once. The CDR3, as DNA: TGCAGTGCTAGAGATTATCAGGGAGTATGGATCAATGAGCAGTTCTTC. Amino acid sequence: CSARDYQGVWINEQFF. The chain couples TRBV20-1 to TRBJ2-1; D tentatively fits TRBD1 or TRBD2 (5 bases each). The CDR3 runs 16 residues. Looked up from germline, CDR1 is DFQATT and CDR2 is SNEGSKA (reference sequence). Trimming shortened V by 0 bases and J by 6 bases, and 18 bases separated the two germline ends.

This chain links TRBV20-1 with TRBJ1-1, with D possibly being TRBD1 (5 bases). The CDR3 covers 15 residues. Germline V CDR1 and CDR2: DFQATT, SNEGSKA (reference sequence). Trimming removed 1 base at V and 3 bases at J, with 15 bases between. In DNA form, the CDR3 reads TGCAGTGCTAGAGTGTCGGGGACCCGGTACACTGAAGCTTTCTTT. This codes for CSARVSGTRYTEAFF.

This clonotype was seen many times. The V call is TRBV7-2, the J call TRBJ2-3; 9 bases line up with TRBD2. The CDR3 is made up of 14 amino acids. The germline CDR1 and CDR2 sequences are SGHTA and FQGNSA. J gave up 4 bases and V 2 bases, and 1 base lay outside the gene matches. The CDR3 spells CASSLLAGPDTQYF. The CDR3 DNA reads TGTGCCAGCAGCTTACTAGCGGGGCCAGATACGCAGTATTTT. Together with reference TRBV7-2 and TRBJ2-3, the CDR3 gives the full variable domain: GAGVSQSPSNKVTEKGKDVELRCDPISGHTALYWYRQSLGQGLEFLIYFQGNSAPDKSGLPSDRFSAERTGGSVSTLTIQRTQQEDSAVYLCASSLLAGPDTQYFGPGTRLTVL.

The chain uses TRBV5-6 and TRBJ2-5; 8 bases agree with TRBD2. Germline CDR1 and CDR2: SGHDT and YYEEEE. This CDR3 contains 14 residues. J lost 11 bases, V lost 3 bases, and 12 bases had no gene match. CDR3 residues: CASSYRGGTVEQYF. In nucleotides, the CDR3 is TGTGCCAGCAGCTACCGCGGGGGGACTGTAGAGCAGTACTTC.

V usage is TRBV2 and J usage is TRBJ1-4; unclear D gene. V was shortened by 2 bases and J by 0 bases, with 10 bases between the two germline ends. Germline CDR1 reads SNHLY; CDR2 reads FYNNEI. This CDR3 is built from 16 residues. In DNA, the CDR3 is TGTGCCAGCAGTGAAATACGAGCGCCAACTAATGAAAAACTGTTTTTT. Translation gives CASSEIRAPTNEKLFF. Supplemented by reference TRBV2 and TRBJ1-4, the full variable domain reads EPEVTQTPSHQVTQMGQEVILRCVPISNHLYFYWYRQILGQKVEFLVSFYNNEISEKSEIFDDQFSVERPDGSNFTLKIRSTKLEDSAMYFCASSEIRAPTNEKLFFGSGTQLSVL.

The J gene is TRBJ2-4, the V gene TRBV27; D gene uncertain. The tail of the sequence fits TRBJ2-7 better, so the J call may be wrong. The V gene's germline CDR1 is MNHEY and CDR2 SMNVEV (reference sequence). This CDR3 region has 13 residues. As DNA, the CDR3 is TGTGCCAGCAGTTTATCGTCTCCACACGAGCAGTACTTC. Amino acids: CASSLSSPHEQYF.

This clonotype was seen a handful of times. Here the CDR3 DNA reads TGCAGTGCTCCACCGGGACAGGGGTTGGAGCAGTACTTC. Its translation is CSAPPGQGLEQYF. The chain recombines TRBV20-1 with TRBJ2-7; 10 nucleotides line up with TRBD1. The CDR3 is 13 amino acids. The trim removed 5 bases at V and 7 bases at J, leaving 8 bases unmatched. Germline values: CDR1 DFQATT, CDR2 SNEGSKA (reference sequence).

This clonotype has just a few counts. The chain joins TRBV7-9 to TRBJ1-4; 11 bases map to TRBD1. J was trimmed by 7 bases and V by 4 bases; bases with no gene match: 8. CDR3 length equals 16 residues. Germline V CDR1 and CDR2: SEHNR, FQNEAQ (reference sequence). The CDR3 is CASSSGQGASGEKLFF. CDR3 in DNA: TGTGCCAGCAGCTCCGGACAGGGGGCGTCTGGTGAAAAACTGTTTTTT.

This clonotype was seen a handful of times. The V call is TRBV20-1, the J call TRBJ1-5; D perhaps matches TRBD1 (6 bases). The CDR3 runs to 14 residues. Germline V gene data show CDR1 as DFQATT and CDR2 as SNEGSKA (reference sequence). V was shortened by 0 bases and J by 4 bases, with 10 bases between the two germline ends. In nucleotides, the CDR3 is TGCAGTGCTAGAGAGGAACAGGGTAATCAGCCCCAGCATTTT. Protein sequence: CSAREEQGNQPQHF.